This section outlines one T cell receptor (beta chain) sequence together with its context. What it recognizes is unknown. The data were taken from a study of cytomegalovirus exposure and HLA in healthy donors. Study findings and constraints: Later analysis identified a missense DCLRE1C variant that was linked to TCR beta V- and J-gene trimming. Analysis was performed later, and it showed HLA-associated TCR beta chains to be more clonally expanded than equally common others. The likely explanation for a cluster of highly shared sequence variants was sequencing artifact.

PCR was performed using 60 Vbeta and 13 Jbeta primers. This table comes from immunoSEQ multiplex PCR, and its TCRdb copy is limited to in-frame clones, with some not included. This table has around 140,000 clones, approximately 78% appearing once. The CDR3 totals 13 residues. Germline V gene lookup returns CDR1 SQVTM and CDR2 ANQGSEA. Trimming took off 4 bases at V and 1 base at J, with 8 bases between the two ends. The TCR originated in a man aged 18 to 30 in good health and CMV-seropositive. The sample taken for sequencing was PBMCs. This chain connects TRBV29-1 to TRBJ2-1; tentative D call: TRBD1 (6 bases). The CDR3 protein is CSVAGQSYNEQFF. Here the CDR3 DNA reads TGCAGCGTTGCGGGACAATCCTACAATGAGCAGTTCTTC.